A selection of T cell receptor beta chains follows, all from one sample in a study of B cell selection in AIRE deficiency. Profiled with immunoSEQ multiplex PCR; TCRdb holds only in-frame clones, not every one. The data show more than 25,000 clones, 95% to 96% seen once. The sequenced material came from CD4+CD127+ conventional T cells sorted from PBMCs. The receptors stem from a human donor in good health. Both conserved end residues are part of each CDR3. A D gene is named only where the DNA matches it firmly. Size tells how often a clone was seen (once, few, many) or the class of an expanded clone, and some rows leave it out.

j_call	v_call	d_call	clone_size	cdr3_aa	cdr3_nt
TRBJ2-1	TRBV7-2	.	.	CASSFFSSSYNEQFF	TGTGCCAGCAGCTTTTTTAGTAGCTCCTACAATGAGCAGTTCTTC
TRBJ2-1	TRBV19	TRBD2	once	CATRLAGGNEQFF	TGTGCCACTCGACTAGCGGGGGGCAATGAGCAGTTCTTC
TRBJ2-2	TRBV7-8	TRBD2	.	CASSFLAGNTGELFF	TGTGCCAGCAGCTTCCTAGCGGGGAACACCGGGGAGCTGTTTTTT
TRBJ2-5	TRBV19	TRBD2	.	CASSNGRGTQYF	TGTGCCAGTAGTAATGGGAGGGGGACCCAGTACTTC
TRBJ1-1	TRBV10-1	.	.	CASRQDTNTEAFF	TGCGCCAGCAGACAGGACACGAACACTGAAGCTTTCTTT
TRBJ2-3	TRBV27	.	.	CASSLRTDTDTQYF	TGTGCCAGCAGTTTGCGGACGGACACAGATACGCAGTATTTT
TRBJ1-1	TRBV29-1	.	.	CSAAARFNTEAFF	TGCAGCGCCGCCGCGCGCTTCAACACTGAAGCTTTCTTT
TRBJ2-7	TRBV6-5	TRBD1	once	CASSYLGQGYEQYF	TGTGCCAGCAGTTACTTGGGACAGGGCTACGAGCAGTACTTC
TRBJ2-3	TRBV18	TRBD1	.	CASSTWDRGASATQYF	TGTGCCAGCTCAACCTGGGACAGAGGCGCTTCAGCTACGCAGTATTTT
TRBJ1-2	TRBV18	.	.	CASSPRTESIYGYTF	TGTGCCAGCTCACCACGGACGGAATCGATCTATGGCTACACCTTC
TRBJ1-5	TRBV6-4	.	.	CASGRGLHAGNQPQHF	TGTGCCAGCGGTCGGGGGCTCCACGCGGGCAATCAGCCCCAGCATTTT
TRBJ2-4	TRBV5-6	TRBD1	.	CASSLTGTAQGIQYF	TGTGCCAGCAGCCTAACTGGGACAGCCCAGGGCATTCAGTACTTC
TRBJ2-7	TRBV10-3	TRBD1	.	CAISDRGSSYEQYF	TGTGCCATCAGCGACAGGGGAAGCTCCTACGAGCAGTACTTC
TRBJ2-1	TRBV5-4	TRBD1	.	CASSPTGVSYNEQFF	TGTGCCAGCAGCCCGACAGGGGTCTCCTACAATGAGCAGTTCTTC
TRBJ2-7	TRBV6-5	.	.	CASSEAGGRQYF	TGTGCCAGCAGTGAAGCGGGCGGACGGCAGTACTTC
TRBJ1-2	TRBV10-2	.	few	CASKITGEEGYTF	TGCGCGAGCAAAATTACGGGCGAGGAGGGCTACACCTTC
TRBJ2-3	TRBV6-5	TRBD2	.	CASSERGGTDTQYF	TGTGCCAGCTCGGAGCGGGGGGGCACAGATACGCAGTATTTT
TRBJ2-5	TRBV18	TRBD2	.	CASSPKTSGGRKTQYF	TGTGCCAGCTCACCCAAGACTAGCGGGGGGCGCAAGACCCAGTACTTC